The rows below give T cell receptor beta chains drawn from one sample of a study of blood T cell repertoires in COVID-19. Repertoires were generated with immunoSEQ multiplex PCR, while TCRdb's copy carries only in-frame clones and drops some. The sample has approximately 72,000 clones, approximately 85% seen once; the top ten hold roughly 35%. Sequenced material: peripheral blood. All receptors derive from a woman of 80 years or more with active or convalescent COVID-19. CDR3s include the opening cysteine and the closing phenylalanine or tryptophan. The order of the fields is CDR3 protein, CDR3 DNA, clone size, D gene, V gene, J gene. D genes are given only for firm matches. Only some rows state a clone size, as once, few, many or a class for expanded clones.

CDR3aa: CASSLAGGRTDTQYF; CDR3nt: TGCGCCAGCAGCTTAGCGGGGGGGCGCACAGATACGCAGTATTTT; abundance: NA; d_gene: TRBD2; v_gene: TRBV5-1; j_gene: TRBJ2-3
CDR3aa: CALKGQLVYGYTF; CDR3nt: TGTGCCTTAAAGGGACAACTAGTCTATGGCTACACCTTC; abundance: NA; d_gene: NA; v_gene: TRBV30; j_gene: TRBJ1-2
CDR3aa: CASSGFEELFF; CDR3nt: TGTGCCAGTTCAGGGTTTGAAGAGCTGTTTTTT; abundance: NA; d_gene: NA; v_gene: TRBV19; j_gene: TRBJ2-2
CDR3aa: CASGGTGANEKLFF; CDR3nt: TGTGCCAGCGGCGGGACAGGTGCTAATGAAAAACTGTTTTTT; abundance: NA; d_gene: TRBD1; v_gene: TRBV27; j_gene: TRBJ1-4
CDR3aa: CASSVPGGEQYF; CDR3nt: TGTGCCAGCAGCGTCCCAGGGGGCGAGCAGTACTTC; abundance: NA; d_gene: TRBD1; v_gene: TRBV9; j_gene: TRBJ2-7
CDR3aa: CASSPGRGARQETQYF; CDR3nt: TGTGCCAGCTCACCCGGACGGGGGGCCCGCCAAGAGACCCAGTACTTC; abundance: once; d_gene: NA; v_gene: TRBV18; j_gene: TRBJ2-5
CDR3aa: CASSLDRFYNSPLHF; CDR3nt: TGTGCCAGCAGCTTAGACAGGTTCTATAATTCACCCCTCCACTTT; abundance: NA; d_gene: NA; v_gene: TRBV7-2; j_gene: TRBJ1-6
CDR3aa: CASSLTQGEKLFF; CDR3nt: TGTGCCAGCAGCTTAACACAGGGGGAAAAACTGTTTTTT; abundance: NA; d_gene: TRBD1; v_gene: TRBV11-1; j_gene: TRBJ1-4
CDR3aa: CATSDRRVGEEKLFF; CDR3nt: TGTGCCACCAGTGACCGCAGGGTTGGAGAGGAAAAACTGTTTTTT; abundance: once; d_gene: NA; v_gene: TRBV24-1; j_gene: TRBJ1-4
CDR3aa: CASSSPGLWVSGNTIYF; CDR3nt: TGTGCCAGCAGTTCCCCAGGACTATGGGTCTCTGGAAACACCATATATTTT; abundance: NA; d_gene: NA; v_gene: TRBV28; j_gene: TRBJ1-3
CDR3aa: CASSLGGTGSETQYF; CDR3nt: TGTGCCAGCAGCTTGGGAGGCACAGGGTCGGAGACCCAGTACTTC; abundance: NA; d_gene: NA; v_gene: TRBV5-6; j_gene: TRBJ2-5
CDR3aa: CASSFGDGYSF; CDR3nt: TGTGCCAGCAGTTTCGGGGATGGCTACTCATTC; abundance: NA; d_gene: NA; v_gene: TRBV12-3/TRBV12-4; j_gene: TRBJ2-4
CDR3aa: CSASGGRRGVEAFF; CDR3nt: TGCAGTGCTAGTGGGGGCCGCAGGGGGGTTGAAGCTTTCTTT; abundance: few; d_gene: TRBD1; v_gene: TRBV20-1; j_gene: TRBJ1-1
CDR3aa: CASSPRTVNTEAFF; CDR3nt: TGTGCCAGCAGCCCCCGGACAGTGAACACTGAAGCTTTCTTT; abundance: NA; d_gene: NA; v_gene: TRBV7-2; j_gene: TRBJ1-1
CDR3aa: CASSPTGTGVGPQHF; CDR3nt: TGTGCCAGCAGTCCAACCGGGACAGGGGTAGGGCCCCAGCATTTT; abundance: NA; d_gene: TRBD1; v_gene: TRBV6-2/TRBV6-3; j_gene: TRBJ1-5
CDR3aa: CASSSQPVLEQYF; CDR3nt: TGTGCCAGCAGCTCCCAACCGGTGCTCGAGCAGTACTTC; abundance: NA; d_gene: NA; v_gene: TRBV7-2; j_gene: TRBJ2-7
CDR3aa: CASSRMQGGLYTEAFF; CDR3nt: TGTGCCAGTAGTCGCATGCAAGGGGGCTTGTACACTGAAGCTTTCTTT; abundance: NA; d_gene: TRBD1; v_gene: TRBV19; j_gene: TRBJ1-1
CDR3aa: CASSFERGGKLFF; CDR3nt: TGCGCCAGCAGCTTTGAGCGCGGGGGAAAACTGTTTTTT; abundance: NA; d_gene: NA; v_gene: TRBV5-1; j_gene: TRBJ1-4
CDR3aa: CATSRQAGYYGYTF; CDR3nt: TGTGCCACCAGCAGACAGGCGGGGTACTATGGCTACACCTTC; abundance: NA; d_gene: NA; v_gene: TRBV15; j_gene: TRBJ1-2
CDR3aa: CASSTGWRQPQHF; CDR3nt: TGTGCCAGTAGTACAGGGTGGCGTCAGCCCCAGCATTTT; abundance: NA; d_gene: NA; v_gene: TRBV19; j_gene: TRBJ1-5
CDR3aa: CACHRANTEAFF; CDR3nt: TGTGCCTGTCACAGGGCGAACACTGAAGCTTTCTTT; abundance: NA; d_gene: NA; v_gene: TRBV30; j_gene: TRBJ1-1
CDR3aa: CASSLVQGGNYGYTF; CDR3nt: TGTGCCAGCAGCTTAGTTCAGGGAGGGAACTATGGCTACACCTTC; abundance: NA; d_gene: NA; v_gene: TRBV7-2; j_gene: TRBJ1-2
CDR3aa: CASRTGGDQPQHF; CDR3nt: TGTGCCAGCAGGACAGGGGGCGATCAGCCCCAGCATTTT; abundance: NA; d_gene: TRBD1; v_gene: TRBV12-3/TRBV12-4; j_gene: TRBJ1-5
CDR3aa: CASSQITRGLGGGEQFF; CDR3nt: TGCGCCAGCAGCCAGATAACACGGGGCCTCGGCGGGGGTGAGCAGTTCTTC; abundance: NA; d_gene: TRBD2; v_gene: TRBV4-1; j_gene: TRBJ2-1
CDR3aa: CASSLDPGTGAGELFF; CDR3nt: TGTGCCAGCAGCTTAGATCCTGGGACAGGGGCCGGGGAGCTGTTTTTT; abundance: NA; d_gene: TRBD1; v_gene: TRBV7-7; j_gene: TRBJ2-2
CDR3aa: CAWSVLRTASNYGYTF; CDR3nt: TGTGCCTGGAGTGTATTAAGGACAGCCTCTAACTATGGCTACACCTTC; abundance: NA; d_gene: NA; v_gene: TRBV30; j_gene: TRBJ1-2
CDR3aa: CASSDRIAGETQYF; CDR3nt: TGTGCCAGCAGTGATAGAATAGCGGGAGAGACCCAGTACTTC; abundance: NA; d_gene: TRBD2; v_gene: TRBV2; j_gene: TRBJ2-5
CDR3aa: CASSPPGNQPQHF; CDR3nt: TGTGCCAGCAGCCCCCCGGGCAATCAGCCCCAGCATTTT; abundance: NA; d_gene: NA; v_gene: TRBV7-2; j_gene: TRBJ1-5
CDR3aa: CASSFSGTGYSPLHF; CDR3nt: TGTGCCAGCAGCTTCTCCGGGACAGGTTATTCACCCCTCCACTTT; abundance: NA; d_gene: TRBD1; v_gene: TRBV5-4; j_gene: TRBJ1-6
CDR3aa: CASSRDPGQRYGYTF; CDR3nt: TGTGCCAGCTCACGAGATCCGGGACAGCGCTATGGCTACACCTTC; abundance: NA; d_gene: TRBD1; v_gene: TRBV18; j_gene: TRBJ1-2
CDR3aa: CASALGLRRDTQYF; CDR3nt: TGTGCCAGCGCCCTCGGACTAAGGCGGGATACGCAGTATTTT; abundance: few; d_gene: NA; v_gene: TRBV2; j_gene: TRBJ2-3
CDR3aa: CASGLVLAGGGEAFF; CDR3nt: TGTGCTAGTGGTTTGGTATTGGCGGGGGGTGGAGAAGCTTTCTTT; abundance: NA; d_gene: NA; v_gene: TRBV12-5; j_gene: TRBJ1-1
CDR3aa: CASSGTSGGRAVETQYF; CDR3nt: TGTGCCAGCAGTGGGACTAGCGGGGGGAGGGCGGTAGAGACCCAGTACTTC; abundance: NA; d_gene: TRBD2; v_gene: TRBV2; j_gene: TRBJ2-5
CDR3aa: CASSSQGFLEQFF; CDR3nt: TGTGCCAGCAGCTCGCAGGGTTTCCTGGAGCAGTTCTTC; abundance: NA; d_gene: NA; v_gene: TRBV7-2; j_gene: TRBJ2-1
CDR3aa: CASSLPQFDEKLFF; CDR3nt: TGTGCCAGCAGCTTGCCACAGTTTGATGAAAAACTGTTTTTT; abundance: NA; d_gene: NA; v_gene: TRBV5-5; j_gene: TRBJ1-4
CDR3aa: CASSARGLNSPLHF; CDR3nt: TGTGCCAGCAGTGCCAGGGGCTTGAATTCACCCCTCCACTTT; abundance: NA; d_gene: NA; v_gene: TRBV2; j_gene: TRBJ1-6
CDR3aa: CASSVAYLPGQGSGGTQYF; CDR3nt: TGTGCCAGCAGCGTAGCGTATCTCCCGGGACAGGGAAGTGGGGGTACGCAGTATTTT; abundance: NA; d_gene: TRBD1; v_gene: TRBV9; j_gene: TRBJ2-3
CDR3aa: CASSPQDRGPNQPQHF; CDR3nt: TGTGCCAGCAGTCCCCAGGACAGGGGGCCTAATCAGCCCCAGCATTTT; abundance: NA; d_gene: TRBD1; v_gene: TRBV6-2/TRBV6-3; j_gene: TRBJ1-5
CDR3aa: CASSLTARMNTEAFF; CDR3nt: TGTGCCAGCAGCTTAACAGCCCGCATGAACACTGAAGCTTTCTTT; abundance: NA; d_gene: NA; v_gene: TRBV7-3; j_gene: TRBJ1-1
CDR3aa: CASSQDDWKGGYTF; CDR3nt: TGCGCCAGCAGCCAAGATGACTGGAAGGGGGGCTACACCTTC; abundance: once; d_gene: NA; v_gene: TRBV4-3; j_gene: TRBJ1-2
CDR3aa: CASSGRGTVNEQFF; CDR3nt: TGTGCCAGCAGCGGCAGGGGTACAGTCAATGAGCAGTTCTTC; abundance: NA; d_gene: NA; v_gene: TRBV5-8; j_gene: TRBJ2-1
CDR3aa: CAWSVGSNQPQHF; CDR3nt: TGTGCCTGGAGTGTGGGCAGTAATCAGCCCCAGCATTTT; abundance: NA; d_gene: NA; v_gene: TRBV30; j_gene: TRBJ1-5
CDR3aa: CASRSTLNTEAFF; CDR3nt: TGCGCCAGCCGATCTACGTTGAACACTGAAGCTTTCTTT; abundance: NA; d_gene: NA; v_gene: TRBV5-1; j_gene: TRBJ1-1
CDR3aa: CASSSPGGSYNSPLHF; CDR3nt: TGTGCCAGCAGTTCGCCCGGCGGCTCCTATAATTCACCCCTCCACTTT; abundance: NA; d_gene: NA; v_gene: TRBV28; j_gene: TRBJ1-6
CDR3aa: CASSQTTGGAYNEQFF; CDR3nt: TGTGCCAGCAGCCAAACGACAGGGGGCGCGTACAATGAGCAGTTCTTC; abundance: NA; d_gene: TRBD1; v_gene: TRBV3-1/TRBV3-2; j_gene: TRBJ2-1